This is a list of T cell receptor beta chains from one sample in a study of T cell responses to AZD1222 COVID-19 vaccine. Libraries were prepared by immunoSEQ multiplex PCR; TCRdb keeps only in-frame clonotypes and omits some of them. The sample comprises roughly 200,000 clones, approximately 89% of which are singletons, and 1.5% to 2% rests with the top ten. The sample was peripheral blood, taken 28 days after the second AZD1222 dose. These receptors were collected from an adult who received the AZD1222 COVID-19 vaccine. Both conserved end residues are part of each CDR3. Each record gives: D gene, J gene, clone size, V gene, CDR3 length, CDR3 protein, CDR3 DNA. The D gene is left open where the match is weak. Some rows have no size entry. The others give once, few or many, or a class for an expanded clone.

>NA|TRBJ1-1|NA|TRBV5-1|14
CASSLGQRNTEAFF
TGCGCCAGCAGCTTAGGGCAGAGGAACACTGAAGCTTTCTTT
>NA|TRBJ1-3|once|TRBV6-5|15
CASSYLDTPGNTIYF
TGTGCCAGCAGTTACCTGGACACCCCTGGAAACACCATATATTTT
>TRBD2|TRBJ2-1|NA|TRBV5-1|15
CASRKTSGVYNEQFF
TGCGCCAGCAGGAAGACTAGCGGGGTTTACAATGAGCAGTTCTTC
>TRBD1|TRBJ1-4|once|TRBV6-5|13
CASIGTVNEKLFF
TGTGCCAGCATCGGGACAGTTAATGAAAAACTGTTTTTT
>NA|TRBJ1-2|NA|TRBV5-1|12
CASSRDDYGYTF
TGCGCCAGCAGTCGCGACGACTATGGCTACACCTTC
>TRBD2|TRBJ2-1|NA|TRBV20-1|15
CSASASGRSYNEQFF
TGCAGTGCTAGTGCTAGCGGGAGGAGCTACAATGAGCAGTTCTTC
>TRBD1|TRBJ2-7|NA|TRBV9|14
CASSPQGASYEQYF
TGTGCCAGCAGCCCACAGGGGGCGAGCTACGAGCAGTACTTC
>NA|TRBJ1-6|NA|TRBV19|14
CASSIFGANSPLHF
TGTGCCAGTAGTATATTTGGAGCAAATTCACCCCTCCACTTT
>NA|TRBJ2-5|NA|TRBV12-3/TRBV12-4|11
CASRLGETQYF
TGTGCCAGCAGACTCGGTGAGACCCAGTACTTC
>TRBD1|TRBJ2-7|once|TRBV5-6|15
CASSLMDRVSHEQYF
TGTGCCAGCAGCTTGATGGACAGGGTTTCCCACGAGCAGTACTTC
>TRBD2|TRBJ2-5|NA|TRBV5-8|15
CASSLGSGGQETQYF
TGTGCCAGCAGCTTGGGTAGCGGGGGCCAAGAGACCCAGTACTTC
>NA|TRBJ2-6|NA|TRBV6-5|15
CASRYRLSGANVLTF
TGTGCCAGCAGATATCGTCTATCCGGGGCCAACGTCCTGACTTTC
>NA|TRBJ2-7|NA|TRBV7-9|12
CASSPGERKQYF
TGTGCCAGCAGCCCAGGGGAGAGAAAGCAGTACTTC
>NA|TRBJ1-6|NA|TRBV30|12
CAWTFRNSPLHF
TGTGCCTGGACTTTCAGAAATTCACCCCTCCACTTT
>NA|TRBJ2-5|NA|TRBV6-7|14
CASSHFPYQETQYF
TGTGCCAGCAGCCACTTCCCGTACCAAGAGACCCAGTACTTC
>TRBD2|TRBJ2-1|many|TRBV19|16
CASSIAGAGGYNEQFF
TGTGCCAGTAGTATAGCCGGAGCGGGAGGCTACAATGAGCAGTTCTTC
>NA|TRBJ1-1|once|TRBV6-5|13
CASSYSTGTEAFF
TGTGCCAGCAGTTACTCTACGGGGACTGAAGCTTTCTTT
>TRBD2|TRBJ2-1|NA|TRBV14|16
CASSQFGLAEGNEQFF
TGTGCCAGCAGCCAATTCGGACTAGCAGAGGGCAATGAGCAGTTCTTC
>NA|TRBJ1-1|NA|TRBV4-1|13
CASSQDQGLEAFF
TGCGCCAGCAGCCAAGATCAAGGGCTTGAAGCTTTCTTT
>TRBD2|TRBJ2-3|once|TRBV27|16
CASSSPGGASRDTQYF
TGTGCCAGCAGCTCCCCGGGGGGGGCCTCCAGAGATACGCAGTATTTT
>NA|TRBJ1-2|NA|TRBV6-2/TRBV6-3|12
CASSLDSYGYTF
TGTGCCAGCAGTTTGGACAGCTATGGCTACACCTTC
>TRBD2|TRBJ2-1|NA|TRBV5-1|16
CASSLGGLAGINEQFF
TGCGCCAGCAGCTTGGGGGGACTAGCGGGTATCAATGAGCAGTTCTTC
>NA|TRBJ2-5|NA|TRBV5-4|14
CASSPVGTQETQYF
TGTGCCAGCAGCCCGGTCGGGACACAAGAGACCCAGTACTTC
>TRBD1|TRBJ2-1|NA|TRBV3-1/TRBV3-2|14
CASSSGQVYNEQFF
TGTGCCAGCAGCTCGGGACAGGTGTACAATGAGCAGTTCTTC
>NA|TRBJ2-7|NA|TRBV5-1|12
CASSLVSDEQYF
TGCGCCAGCAGCTTGGTAAGCGACGAGCAGTACTTC
>NA|TRBJ2-1|NA|TRBV5-6|11
CASSLYNEQFF
TGTGCCAGCAGCTTATACAATGAGCAGTTCTTC
>TRBD1|TRBJ1-6|NA|TRBV28|15
CASSQTGRRNSPLHF
TGTGCCAGCAGTCAGACAGGGCGGCGGAATTCACCCCTCCACTTT
>NA|TRBJ1-2|NA|TRBV6-4|15
CASSEQSQGLEGYTF
TGTGCCAGCAGTGAACAAAGCCAGGGGCTGGAGGGCTACACCTTC